These T cell receptor beta chains were read from a single sample in a study of blood T cell repertoires in COVID-19. Repertoires were generated with immunoSEQ multiplex PCR, while TCRdb's copy carries only in-frame clones and drops some. This table has over 150,000 clones, approximately 80% appearing once. The material sequenced was peripheral blood. Receptors were obtained from a woman aged 45-65 years with acute or convalescent COVID-19. CDR3s include the opening cysteine and the closing phenylalanine or tryptophan. The order of the fields is V gene, J gene, D gene, clone size, CDR3 protein, CDR3 DNA. The D gene is left open where the match is weak. Not all rows give a size; the values are once, few, many and, for expanded clones, a class.

v_call: TRBV11-2
j_call: TRBJ2-1
d_call: NA
clone_size: NA
cdr3_aa: CASSLTMSGPSSYNEQFF
cdr3_nt: TGTGCCAGCAGCTTGACCATGAGCGGCCCAAGCTCCTACAATGAGCAGTTCTTC

v_call: TRBV21-1
j_call: TRBJ2-7
d_call: NA
clone_size: NA
cdr3_aa: CASSNHLWPNEQYF
cdr3_nt: TGTGCCAGCAGCAATCATCTGTGGCCGAACGAGCAGTACTTC

v_call: TRBV3-1/TRBV3-2
j_call: TRBJ1-5
d_call: NA
clone_size: NA
cdr3_aa: CASSHGVQPQHF
cdr3_nt: TGTGCCAGCAGCCACGGGGTTCAGCCCCAGCATTTT

v_call: TRBV6-1
j_call: TRBJ1-6
d_call: TRBD1
clone_size: NA
cdr3_aa: CASSDWDRFKNSPLHF
cdr3_nt: TGTGCCAGCAGTGATTGGGACAGGTTTAAGAATTCACCCCTCCACTTT

v_call: TRBV5-1
j_call: TRBJ1-1
d_call: TRBD1
clone_size: few
cdr3_aa: CASSRQGKSEAFF
cdr3_nt: TGCGCCAGCAGCCGACAGGGAAAATCTGAAGCTTTCTTT

v_call: TRBV9
j_call: TRBJ2-1
d_call: TRBD2
clone_size: NA
cdr3_aa: CASSPGGSGSSNEQFF
cdr3_nt: TGTGCCAGCAGCCCAGGGGGTAGCGGGAGTAGCAATGAGCAGTTCTTC

v_call: TRBV18
j_call: TRBJ1-2
d_call: NA
clone_size: NA
cdr3_aa: CASSPNGGNYGYTF
cdr3_nt: TGTGCCAGCTCACCAAACGGAGGGAACTATGGCTACACCTTC

v_call: TRBV10-3
j_call: TRBJ2-7
d_call: NA
clone_size: NA
cdr3_aa: CAISESPPRQGGEQYF
cdr3_nt: TGTGCCATCAGTGAGTCTCCCCCGAGACAGGGAGGCGAGCAGTACTTC

v_call: TRBV19
j_call: TRBJ2-1
d_call: NA
clone_size: many
cdr3_aa: CASSGRKYGSLAEQFF
cdr3_nt: TGTGCCAGTAGTGGGAGAAAATACGGGAGTCTTGCTGAGCAGTTCTTC

v_call: TRBV10-3
j_call: TRBJ1-2
d_call: TRBD1
clone_size: NA
cdr3_aa: CAIREPGQGNYGYTF
cdr3_nt: TGTGCCATCAGGGAACCGGGACAGGGGAACTATGGCTACACCTTC

v_call: TRBV7-6
j_call: TRBJ1-3
d_call: NA
clone_size: NA
cdr3_aa: CASSLPGNTIYF
cdr3_nt: TGTGCCAGCAGCTTACCCGGGAACACCATATATTTT

v_call: TRBV2
j_call: TRBJ1-4
d_call: TRBD1
clone_size: few
cdr3_aa: CATGGQGDEKLFF
cdr3_nt: TGTGCCACCGGGGGACAGGGGGATGAAAAACTGTTTTTT

v_call: TRBV6-5
j_call: TRBJ1-1
d_call: NA
clone_size: NA
cdr3_aa: CASSYSVQGNTEAFF
cdr3_nt: TGTGCCAGCAGTTACTCGGTTCAGGGGAACACTGAAGCTTTCTTT

v_call: TRBV9
j_call: TRBJ2-5
d_call: TRBD1
clone_size: NA
cdr3_aa: CASSPQGAVETQYF
cdr3_nt: TGTGCCAGCAGCCCACAGGGGGCGGTGGAGACCCAGTACTTC

v_call: TRBV6-5
j_call: TRBJ2-7
d_call: NA
clone_size: NA
cdr3_aa: CASSRRHPDEQYF
cdr3_nt: TGTGCCAGCAGTCGAAGACACCCCGACGAGCAGTACTTC

v_call: TRBV3-1/TRBV3-2
j_call: TRBJ2-3
d_call: TRBD2
clone_size: NA
cdr3_aa: CASSRLATSGSTDTQYF
cdr3_nt: TGTGCCAGCAGCCGTTTAGCGACTAGCGGGAGCACAGATACGCAGTATTTT

v_call: TRBV9
j_call: TRBJ2-1
d_call: NA
clone_size: NA
cdr3_aa: CASSVIFDEQFF
cdr3_nt: TGTGCCAGCAGCGTAATATTCGATGAGCAGTTCTTC

v_call: TRBV19
j_call: TRBJ1-5
d_call: NA
clone_size: NA
cdr3_aa: CASSGGRSNQPQHF
cdr3_nt: TGTGCCAGTAGTGGTGGTAGAAGCAATCAGCCCCAGCATTTT

v_call: TRBV30
j_call: TRBJ1-3
d_call: NA
clone_size: NA
cdr3_aa: CAWSPPPQARRNTIYF
cdr3_nt: TGTGCCTGGAGCCCGCCCCCACAGGCCCGGCGAAACACCATATATTTT

v_call: TRBV7-2
j_call: TRBJ2-5
d_call: NA
clone_size: NA
cdr3_aa: CASSPQGSAETQYF
cdr3_nt: TGTGCCAGCAGCCCCCAAGGTAGCGCAGAGACCCAGTACTTC

v_call: TRBV19
j_call: TRBJ1-1
d_call: TRBD1
clone_size: NA
cdr3_aa: CASSLLPGTGPTEAFF
cdr3_nt: TGTGCCAGTAGTCTCCTACCCGGGACAGGGCCTACTGAAGCTTTCTTT

v_call: TRBV27
j_call: TRBJ2-3
d_call: NA
clone_size: NA
cdr3_aa: CASRPHGLRDTQYF
cdr3_nt: TGTGCCAGCAGGCCTCACGGACTACGAGATACGCAGTATTTT

v_call: TRBV15
j_call: TRBJ2-2
d_call: NA
clone_size: NA
cdr3_aa: CATSRDRAGNTGELFF
cdr3_nt: TGTGCCACCAGCAGAGATCGGGCGGGAAACACCGGGGAGCTGTTTTTT

v_call: TRBV11-2
j_call: TRBJ1-2
d_call: NA
clone_size: NA
cdr3_aa: CASSPDRLETYGYTF
cdr3_nt: TGTGCCAGCAGCCCTGACAGGCTAGAAACTTATGGCTACACCTTC

v_call: TRBV5-8
j_call: TRBJ2-3
d_call: TRBD1
clone_size: NA
cdr3_aa: CASSWGQGEDTQYF
cdr3_nt: TGTGCCAGCAGCTGGGGACAGGGGGAAGATACGCAGTATTTT

v_call: TRBV5-1
j_call: TRBJ2-1
d_call: NA
clone_size: NA
cdr3_aa: CASRSGDSGSNEQFF
cdr3_nt: TGCGCCAGCAGGTCCGGGGACTCGGGCTCGAATGAGCAGTTCTTC

v_call: TRBV5-1
j_call: TRBJ1-5
d_call: NA
clone_size: NA
cdr3_aa: CASSLLGGDQPQHF
cdr3_nt: TGCGCCAGCAGCTTACTAGGGGGTGATCAGCCCCAGCATTTT

v_call: TRBV7-9
j_call: TRBJ2-1
d_call: NA
clone_size: NA
cdr3_aa: CASSLAEVAHYYNEQFF
cdr3_nt: TGTGCCAGCAGCTTAGCGGAGGTAGCCCACTACTACAATGAGCAGTTCTTC

v_call: TRBV10-3
j_call: TRBJ2-3
d_call: TRBD1
clone_size: NA
cdr3_aa: CAISDSDRGRTDTQYF
cdr3_nt: TGTGCCATCAGTGATTCGGACAGGGGAAGGACAGATACGCAGTATTTT

v_call: TRBV12-5
j_call: TRBJ2-1
d_call: TRBD2
clone_size: few
cdr3_aa: CASGLVFLGLAGGYPGNEQFF
cdr3_nt: TGTGCTAGTGGTTTGGTATTCCTCGGACTAGCGGGGGGATACCCGGGGAATGAGCAGTTCTTC

v_call: TRBV6-5
j_call: TRBJ2-3
d_call: NA
clone_size: few
cdr3_aa: CASTLRGSTDTQYF
cdr3_nt: TGTGCCAGCACCCTGCGGGGTAGCACAGATACGCAGTATTTT

v_call: TRBV9
j_call: TRBJ1-4
d_call: NA
clone_size: once
cdr3_aa: CASSVGAGRTNEKLFF
cdr3_nt: TGTGCCAGCAGCGTAGGGGCGGGCAGGACTAATGAAAAACTGTTTTTT

v_call: TRBV7-9
j_call: TRBJ2-3
d_call: TRBD2
clone_size: NA
cdr3_aa: CASSLAQRETDTQYF
cdr3_nt: TGTGCCAGCAGCTTAGCGCAGCGGGAGACAGATACGCAGTATTTT

v_call: TRBV6-5
j_call: TRBJ1-2
d_call: NA
clone_size: NA
cdr3_aa: CASTRGDTLYGYTF
cdr3_nt: TGTGCCAGCACCCGTGGGGACACCTTATATGGCTACACCTTC

v_call: TRBV9
j_call: TRBJ2-3
d_call: NA
clone_size: NA
cdr3_aa: CASSVGQNADTQYF
cdr3_nt: TGTGCCAGCAGCGTAGGTCAAAATGCAGATACGCAGTATTTT

v_call: TRBV18
j_call: TRBJ1-5
d_call: TRBD1
clone_size: NA
cdr3_aa: CASSPRQGNSNQPQHF
cdr3_nt: TGTGCCAGCTCACCACGACAGGGCAATAGCAATCAGCCCCAGCATTTT

v_call: TRBV28
j_call: TRBJ2-7
d_call: TRBD1
clone_size: NA
cdr3_aa: CASSRDRGTYEQYF
cdr3_nt: TGTGCCAGCAGTCGGGACAGGGGAACCTACGAGCAGTACTTC

v_call: TRBV7-2
j_call: TRBJ2-5
d_call: TRBD1
clone_size: NA
cdr3_aa: CASSLAGQIQETQYF
cdr3_nt: TGTGCCAGCAGCTTAGCGGGACAGATCCAAGAGACCCAGTACTTC

v_call: TRBV6-5
j_call: TRBJ2-4
d_call: TRBD2
clone_size: NA
cdr3_aa: CASESTSGTNIQYF
cdr3_nt: TGTGCCAGCGAGTCGACTAGCGGGACAAACATTCAGTACTTC

v_call: TRBV7-8
j_call: TRBJ2-2
d_call: TRBD2
clone_size: few
cdr3_aa: CASSLWEGHGTGELFF
cdr3_nt: TGTGCCAGCAGCTTATGGGAGGGCCACGGCACCGGGGAGCTGTTTTTT

v_call: TRBV28
j_call: TRBJ1-5
d_call: NA
clone_size: NA
cdr3_aa: CASTPRRGQLNQPQHF
cdr3_nt: TGTGCCAGCACCCCACGTAGAGGACAGCTTAATCAGCCCCAGCATTTT

v_call: TRBV29-1
j_call: TRBJ1-1
d_call: TRBD1
clone_size: few
cdr3_aa: CSVDRGATEAFF
cdr3_nt: TGCAGCGTAGACAGGGGAGCCACTGAAGCTTTCTTT

v_call: TRBV19
j_call: TRBJ2-3
d_call: NA
clone_size: NA
cdr3_aa: CASSPLLVSTDTQYF
cdr3_nt: TGTGCCAGTAGTCCTCTACTGGTTAGCACAGATACGCAGTATTTT

v_call: TRBV7-9
j_call: TRBJ2-1
d_call: NA
clone_size: NA
cdr3_aa: CASSLAHVEVAVNEQFF
cdr3_nt: TGTGCCAGCAGCTTAGCGCACGTTGAGGTTGCGGTAAATGAGCAGTTCTTC

v_call: TRBV19
j_call: TRBJ1-5
d_call: NA
clone_size: once
cdr3_aa: CASSPQVSNQPQHF
cdr3_nt: TGTGCCAGTAGTCCACAGGTTAGCAATCAGCCCCAGCATTTT

v_call: TRBV28
j_call: TRBJ1-2
d_call: TRBD1
clone_size: NA
cdr3_aa: CATKTGGGYTF
cdr3_nt: TGTGCCACGAAGACAGGGGGAGGCTACACCTTC

v_call: TRBV11-2
j_call: TRBJ1-2
d_call: TRBD1
clone_size: NA
cdr3_aa: CASSPAGTGYGYTF
cdr3_nt: TGTGCCAGCAGCCCAGCCGGGACAGGGTATGGCTACACCTTC

v_call: TRBV28
j_call: TRBJ1-2
d_call: NA
clone_size: NA
cdr3_aa: CASGDGGNYGYTF
cdr3_nt: TGTGCCAGCGGGGACGGGGGGAACTATGGCTACACCTTC

v_call: TRBV28
j_call: TRBJ2-6
d_call: NA
clone_size: NA
cdr3_aa: CASSPGAGANVLTF
cdr3_nt: TGTGCCAGCAGCCCCGGTGCTGGGGCCAACGTCCTGACTTTC

v_call: TRBV7-9
j_call: TRBJ2-7
d_call: TRBD2
clone_size: NA
cdr3_aa: CASSTPGLARGDYEQYF
cdr3_nt: TGTGCCAGCAGCACACCCGGACTAGCCCGAGGGGACTACGAGCAGTACTTC

v_call: TRBV7-2
j_call: TRBJ1-2
d_call: NA
clone_size: NA
cdr3_aa: CASTLTNGNYGYTF
cdr3_nt: TGTGCCAGCACTCTAACCAACGGGAACTATGGCTACACCTTC

v_call: TRBV30
j_call: TRBJ2-6
d_call: NA
clone_size: NA
cdr3_aa: CACPVRGASGANVLTF
cdr3_nt: TGTGCCTGCCCAGTTCGGGGGGCCTCTGGGGCCAACGTCCTGACTTTC

v_call: TRBV14
j_call: TRBJ2-1
d_call: NA
clone_size: few
cdr3_aa: CASSQRMWGHYNEQFF
cdr3_nt: TGTGCCAGCAGCCAAAGAATGTGGGGCCATTACAATGAGCAGTTCTTC

v_call: TRBV18
j_call: TRBJ1-2
d_call: NA
clone_size: few
cdr3_aa: CASSPGPEAGVRGYTF
cdr3_nt: TGTGCCAGCTCACCGGGGCCCGAGGCAGGGGTGAGAGGCTACACCTTC

v_call: TRBV27
j_call: TRBJ2-1
d_call: TRBD2
clone_size: once
cdr3_aa: CASSLSSGTSGSYNEQFF
cdr3_nt: TGTGCCAGCAGTTTATCGTCCGGGACTAGCGGCTCCTACAATGAGCAGTTCTTC

v_call: TRBV15
j_call: TRBJ1-1
d_call: NA
clone_size: few
cdr3_aa: CATSRDRGAYTEAFF
cdr3_nt: TGTGCCACCAGCAGAGACAGGGGCGCGTACACTGAAGCTTTCTTT

v_call: TRBV2
j_call: TRBJ1-6
d_call: TRBD1
clone_size: NA
cdr3_aa: CASRRGTGPNSPLHF
cdr3_nt: TGTGCCAGCAGACGAGGGACAGGACCGAATTCACCCCTCCACTTT

v_call: TRBV6-2/TRBV6-3
j_call: TRBJ2-4
d_call: TRBD1
clone_size: NA
cdr3_aa: CASSFDRLGQRYIQYF
cdr3_nt: TGTGCCAGCAGTTTCGACAGATTGGGACAGCGTTACATTCAGTACTTC

v_call: TRBV12-3/TRBV12-4
j_call: TRBJ1-3
d_call: TRBD1
clone_size: NA
cdr3_aa: CASRQGAGNTIYF
cdr3_nt: TGTGCCAGCAGACAGGGGGCCGGAAACACCATATATTTT

v_call: TRBV3-1/TRBV3-2
j_call: TRBJ2-1
d_call: NA
clone_size: once
cdr3_aa: CASSRDGGLRNEQFF
cdr3_nt: TGTGCCAGCAGCCGTGATGGAGGGCTAAGAAATGAGCAGTTCTTC